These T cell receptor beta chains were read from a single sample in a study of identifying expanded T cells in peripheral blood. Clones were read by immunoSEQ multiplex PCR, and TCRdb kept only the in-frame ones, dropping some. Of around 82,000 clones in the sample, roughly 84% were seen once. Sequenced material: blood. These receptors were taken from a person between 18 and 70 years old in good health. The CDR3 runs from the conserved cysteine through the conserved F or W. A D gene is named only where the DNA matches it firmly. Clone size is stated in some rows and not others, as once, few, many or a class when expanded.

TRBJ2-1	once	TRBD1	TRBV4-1	TGCGCCAGCAGCCAAGAGCAGGGGGATGAGCAGTTCTTC	CASSQEQGDEQFF
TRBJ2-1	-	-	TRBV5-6	TGTGCCAGCAGCCATACGGTCAATGAGCAGTTCTTC	CASSHTVNEQFF
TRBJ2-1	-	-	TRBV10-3	TGTGCCATCAGTATTAGCGATTCCCCTGGCAATGAGCAGTTCTTC	CAISISDSPGNEQFF
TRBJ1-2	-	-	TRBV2	TGTGCCAGCAGGAAGGGGGAGGGGGTTCCTAACTATGGCTACACCTTC	CASRKGEGVPNYGYTF
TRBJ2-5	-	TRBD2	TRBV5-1	TGCGCCAGCAGCTCTGGACTAGCCCCAATATTTCTTCAAGAGACCCAGTACTTC	CASSSGLAPIFLQETQYF
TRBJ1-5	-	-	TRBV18	TGTGCCAGCTCACAGAACGAGGGAAATCAGCCCCAGCATTTT	CASSQNEGNQPQHF
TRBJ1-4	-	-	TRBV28	TGTGCCAGCAGTTTTACGGAAACAACTAATGAAAAACTGTTTTTT	CASSFTETTNEKLFF
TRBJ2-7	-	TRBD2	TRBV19	TGTGCCAGTAGTATTATAGCGGGAGAGCTCTACGAGCAGTACTTC	CASSIIAGELYEQYF
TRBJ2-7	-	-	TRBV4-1	TGCGCCAGCAGCCCAACCCAGTCCTTCCAAGATGGGCAGTACTTC	CASSPTQSFQDGQYF
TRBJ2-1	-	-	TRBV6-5	TGTGCCAGCAGCCCCAACCCCGACAGGTACAATGAGCAGTTCTTC	CASSPNPDRYNEQFF
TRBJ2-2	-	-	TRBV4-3	TGCGCCAGCAGCCAGAATGGAGTTATTGTCGGGGAGCTGTTTTTT	CASSQNGVIVGELFF
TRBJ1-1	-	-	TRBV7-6	TGTGCCAGCAGCTTAACTGACGTAGGGAACACTGAAGCTTTCTTT	CASSLTDVGNTEAFF
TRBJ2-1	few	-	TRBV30	TGTGCCTGGAGCCCTTTCAGGCGTGGCGATGAGCAGTTCTTC	CAWSPFRRGDEQFF
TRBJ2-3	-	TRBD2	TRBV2	TGTGCCAGCAGCCCAAGCGGGAGAACAGATACGCAGTATTTT	CASSPSGRTDTQYF
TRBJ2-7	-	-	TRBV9	TGTGCCAGCAGCGTTTACGGACTGATCGACGAGCAGTACTTC	CASSVYGLIDEQYF
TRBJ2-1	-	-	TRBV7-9	TGTGCCAGCAACCCCGTGGGGGGCCAGAACAATGAGCAGTTCTTC	CASNPVGGQNNEQFF
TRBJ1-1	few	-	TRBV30	TGTGCCTGGAGTGTACAGTCCGCTGAAGCTTTCTTT	CAWSVQSAEAFF
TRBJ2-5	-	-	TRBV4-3	TGCGCCAGCAGCCAAGATGGAACAGGGGAGGGAGAAAACCAGTACTTC	CASSQDGTGEGENQYF